This note documents a single T cell receptor beta chain sequence. Its cognate antigen is unknown. Germline and junction disagree at one end, which may indicate a read error. Germline-derived CDR1 and CDR2 are SGHNT and YENEEA. This CDR3 spans 15 amino acids. Between the mid-2010s and the late 2010s, patients underwent resection in Japan or China. The data stem from a study of immune evolution from preneoplasia to lung adenocarcinoma. Study-wide findings and caveats: Normal lung had the highest top T cell clone frequencies. Normal lung had highest clonality; later lesions appeared denser, more diverse.

TCRdb's table, derived via immunoSEQ multiplex PCR, lists solely in-frame clones and lacks some. The sample consists of about 2,500 clones, 81% of them appearing once. The sequenced material came from FFPE adjacent normal lung tissue. The V gene is TRBV11-3, the J gene TRBJ2-2; 9 bases agree with TRBD2. This sequence was found in a person aged 55-80 years with lung adenocarcinoma. The CDR3 loop is CASTLAGVITGELFF. The CDR3 DNA follows: TGTGCCAGCACCTTAGCGGGAGTTATCACCGGGGAGCTGTTTTTT. The full variable domain, completed using reference TRBV11-3 and TRBJ2-2, is EAGVVQSPRYKIIEKKQPVAFWCNPISGHNTLYWYLQNLGQGPELLIRYENEEAVDDSQLPKDRFSAERLKGVDSTLKIQPAELGDSAVYLCASTLAGVITGELFFGEGSRLTVL.